The 14 T cell receptor beta chains presented below share a single source sample, sequenced in a study of B cell selection in AIRE deficiency. CD4+CD127+ cells were sorted as the conventional CD4 T cells. Clones were read by immunoSEQ multiplex PCR, and TCRdb kept only the in-frame ones, dropping some. The sample lists 20,000 to 25,000 clones, 95% to 98% occurring once. The sample taken for sequencing was conventional CD4+ T cells sorted from PBMCs. These receptors came from a human donor with AIRE deficiency.

The chain is built from TRBV7-2 and TRBJ1-2, with 7 bases matching TRBD1. The CDR3 has 14 amino acids. The germline gives CDR1 SGHTA, CDR2 FQGNSA. J lost 5 bases, V lost 1 base, and 4 bases had no gene match. For the CDR3, the DNA is TGTGCCAGCAGCTTAGGACAGGGTTGGTATGGCTACACCTTC. It encodes CASSLGQGWYGYTF.

The chain links TRBV7-2 to TRBJ2-6, with D perhaps TRBD1 (5 bases). The V gene lost 2 bases and the J gene lost 2 bases, with 7 bases spanning the gap. Per the germline V gene, CDR1 is SGHTA and CDR2 is FQGNSA. The CDR3 covers 15 residues. The CDR3 is CASSLSGTGANVLTF. CDR3 sequence (DNA): TGTGCCAGCAGCTTATCAGGGACTGGGGCCAACGTCCTGACTTTC. Based on the CDR3 plus reference TRBV7-2 and TRBJ2-6, the full variable domain is GAGVSQSPSNKVTEKGKDVELRCDPISGHTALYWYRQSLGQGLEFLIYFQGNSAPDKSGLPSDRFSAERTGGSVSTLTIQRTQQEDSAVYLCASSLSGTGANVLTFGAGSRLTVL.

The rearrangement uses TRBV6-1 and TRBJ1-5, with TRBD1 as a possible D gene (6 bases). V gave up 7 bases and J gave up 3 bases, with 10 bases separating them. The CDR3 spans 13 residues. Germline CDR1 MNHNS, CDR2 SASEGT. CDR3 nucleotide sequence: TGTGCCAGCATGGGGGACAACAATCAGCCCCAGCATTTT. It codes for CASMGDNNQPQHF.

This rearrangement joins TRBV6-5 to TRBJ1-6; D call uncertain. Germline V gene lookup returns CDR1 MNHEY and CDR2 SVGAGI. V was trimmed by 3 bases and J by 10 bases, leaving 13 bases between them. CDR3 size: 14 residues. This CDR3 reads CASSYRAPESPLHF. Written as DNA, the CDR3 is TGTGCCAGCAGTTATAGGGCTCCGGAATCACCCCTCCACTTT.

This chain uses TRBV5-4 with TRBJ2-3, with D tentatively TRBD1 (5 bases). The CDR3 contains 13 residues. In germline, CDR1 is SGHNT, CDR2 YYREEE (reference sequence). The germline V and J ends were trimmed by 0 bases and 3 bases, with 5 bases remaining between them. The CDR3 nucleotides are TGTGCCAGCAGCTTGGCAGGGACAGATACGCAGTATTTT. Translating gives CASSLAGTDTQYF. Full variable domain (rest looked up from reference TRBV5-4 and TRBJ2-3): ETGVTQSPTHLIKTRGQQVTLRCSSQSGHNTVSWYQQALGQGPQFIFQYYREEENGRGNFPPRFSGLQFPNYSSELNVNALELDDSALYLCASSLAGTDTQYFGPGTRLTVL.

In DNA, the CDR3 is TGTGCCAGTAGTATGGGGGGGCGCGGAGAGACCCAGTACTTC. This codes for CASSMGGRGETQYF. The J gene is TRBJ2-5, the V gene TRBV19; weak D call: TRBD2 (7 bases). V lost 3 bases to trimming and J lost 4 bases, with 12 bases between them. The CDR3 covers 14 residues. From germline, CDR1 is LNHDA and CDR2 SQIVND (reference sequence).

The rearrangement uses TRBV5-4 and TRBJ2-7; 14 nucleotides match TRBD2. Germline assignment: CDR1 SGHNT and CDR2 YYREEE (reference sequence). The trim removed 4 bases at V and 2 bases at J, leaving 2 bases unmatched. CDR3 length: 15 residues. DNA of the CDR3: TGTGCCAGCAGCACGGGACTAGCGGGAGCCTACGAGCAGTACTTC. Protein: CASSTGLAGAYEQYF.

J is TRBJ1-3 and V is TRBV5-5, with 8 bases that match TRBD1. CDR3 length: 15 amino acids. CDR1 and CDR2 from the germline V gene are SGHKS and YYEKEE (reference sequence). The V segment lost 3 bases and the J segment 3 bases; nucleotides outside the gene matches: 5. The CDR3 sequence is CASSSTGQVGNTIYF. DNA for the CDR3: TGTGCCAGCAGCTCCACGGGACAGGTTGGAAACACCATATATTTT.

There are a few counts of this clone. The chain combines TRBV14 with TRBJ1-2, with 8 positions matching TRBD1. With V trimmed by 1 base and J by 7 bases, 5 bases remained unmatched. In germline, CDR1 is SGHDN, CDR2 FVKESK. The CDR3 spans 14 residues. The CDR3: CASSQAGTGAGYTF. DNA for the CDR3: TGTGCCAGCAGCCAAGCCGGGACAGGAGCTGGCTACACCTTC.

The chain is built from TRBV19 and TRBJ2-7, with TRBD2 identical over 7 bases. In germline, CDR1 is LNHDA, CDR2 SQIVND (reference sequence). Trimming at V came to 7 bases and at J to 2 bases, leaving 8 bases not matched to a gene. This CDR3 comprises 14 residues. The CDR3 reads CASTPGAGAYEQYF. In nucleotides, the CDR3 is TGTGCCAGTACCCCTGGGGCGGGGGCCTACGAGCAGTACTTC.

The chain carries TRBV9 and TRBJ2-1; D unresolved. CDR1 and CDR2 (germline): SGDLS, YYNGEE. The CDR3 extends over 14 amino acids. V shed 7 bases and J shed 6 bases, with 17 bases lying between them. CDR3 residues: CASAYHSSPNEQFF. CDR3 nucleotides: TGTGCCAGCGCATACCACTCCAGCCCCAATGAGCAGTTCTTC.

The V and J genes are TRBV10-1 and TRBJ1-3; D may be TRBD1 (5 bases). The CDR3 spans 16 residues. The V gene lost 3 bases and the J gene lost 0 bases, with 12 bases spanning the gap. In germline, CDR1 is WNHNN, CDR2 SYGVQD (reference sequence). The CDR3 coding sequence is TGCGCCAGCAGTGATATGGGGGTCCTCTCTGGAAACACCATATATTTT. It translates to CASSDMGVLSGNTIYF.

This chain uses TRBV2 with TRBJ1-1, with a weak D call TRBD1 (6 bases). Trimming pared 5 bases from V and 7 bases from J, leaving 17 bases between. The CDR3 sequence is 14 residues long. The germline CDR1 and CDR2 sequences are SNHLY and FYNNEI. CDR3 sequence reads: CASSTEGGRFEAFF. Here the CDR3 DNA reads TGTGCCAGCAGTACCGAGGGGGGAAGGTTTGAAGCTTTCTTT.

The chain is built from TRBV5-8 and TRBJ2-1; D is unresolved. Per germline, CDR1 SGHTS and CDR2 YDEGEE. V was shortened by 2 bases and J by 2 bases, with 8 bases between the two germline ends. The CDR3 covers 14 residues. This chain's CDR3 is CASSLAPAYNEQFF. The CDR3 region has the DNA TGTGCCAGCAGCTTAGCTCCAGCCTACAATGAGCAGTTCTTC.